The subject of this entry is one T cell receptor beta chain. Antigen unknown. Trimming cost V 0 bases and J 12 bases, with 9 bases left between them. Per the germline V gene, CDR1 is SNHLY and CDR2 is FYNNEI. The CDR3 runs to 12 residues. The record originates from a study of graft-versus-host responses after intestinal transplantation. Study-level background: Anti-thymocyte globulin induction, then tacrolimus and steroids for 3 to 4 years, went to all recipients. Study-wide points: Recipient marrow harbored GvH clones, some of which surfaced first in ileum or blood. Elevated graft-versus-host to host-versus-graft clonal ratios in allografts were recorded for patients with graft-donor T cell macrochimerism. Early HvG declines after transplant were associated with peak circulating GvH clone levels.

This table comes from immunoSEQ multiplex PCR, and its TCRdb copy is limited to in-frame clones, with some not included. This table has about 71,000 clones, around 91% appearing once. The TCR sequence derives from a human donor who received an intestinal transplant. The rearrangement links TRBV2 to TRBJ2-1; maybe TRBD1 (6 bases). This specimen was unstimulated CD8+ T cells sorted from spleen or lymph node cells, taken before intestinal transplant. The CDR3 DNA sequence: TGTGCCAGCAGTGAAGCGGGGGCCGGGCAGTTCTTC. Translated, it gives CASSEAGAGQFF.